Presented here are 5 T cell receptor beta chains from one specimen sequenced in a study of blood T cells in healthy people across ages (dated by TCRdb to the mid-2010s). Receptors were amplified or captured by 5' RACE. Sequencing relied on an Illumina HiSeq 2500. A second about 7 to 12 cycle PCR used a sample-barcoded 5' primer and a J-beta primer mix. The public sequencing data were trimmed at Q25 with fastp and processed into clonotypes with MiXCR by TCRdb, which kept only in-frame beta chains. Each CDR3 protein gets just one entry, which takes the most common genes and DNA from the rows behind it. This sample lists roughly 2 million distinct CDR3 sequences; about 50% were detected once. The ten largest clones capture more than 2% of the sample. What was sequenced was blood. The source of these receptors is a woman between 40 and 50 years old in good health.

The gene calls are TRBV6-2 or TRBV6-3 and TRBJ2-6; D is undetermined. The CDR3 runs to 17 residues. Germline lookup yields CDR1 MNHEY and CDR2 SVGEGT. Trimming stripped 2 bases from V and 0 bases from J, with 11 bases between. CDR3 region: CASSYGVHPSGANVLTF. CDR3 nucleotide sequence: TGTGCCAGCAGTTACGGTGTCCACCCCTCTGGGGCCAACGTCCTGACTTTC.

The rearrangement links TRBV5-6 to TRBJ1-2; maybe TRBD1 (6 bases). CDR1 is SGHDT, CDR2 YYEEEE, per germline. V lost 2 bases to trimming and J lost 6 bases, with 17 bases between them. The CDR3 has 15 amino acids. The CDR3 is CASSFRRSGGNGYTF. Written as DNA, the CDR3 is TGTGCCAGCAGCTTTCGGCGGTCCGGGGGCAATGGCTACACCTTC.

The J gene is TRBJ2-7, the V gene TRBV29-1, with a possible D match to TRBD2 (7 bases). The CDR3 has 13 amino acids. V shed 6 bases and J shed 5 bases, with 17 bases lying between them. Per germline, CDR1 SQVTM and CDR2 ANQGSEA. The DNA of the CDR3 is TGCAGCGTGGGGGAGGGGGGTACCCACGAGCAGTACTTC. Its translation is CSVGEGGTHEQYF.

The sample holds a few counts of this clonotype. CDR3 in DNA: TGCAGCGTGGGGGACACACTCACAGATACGCAGTATTTT. Translated, it gives CSVGDTLTDTQYF. The chain has TRBV29-1 and TRBJ2-3, with D possibly being TRBD1 (6 bases). The CDR3 contains 13 residues. Per the germline V gene, CDR1 is SQVTM and CDR2 is ANQGSEA. V gave up 6 bases and J gave up 2 bases, with 12 bases separating them.

This chain connects TRBV2 to TRBJ2-7; D gene uncertain. The CDR3 covers 12 residues. V dropped 10 bases and J dropped 2 bases, with 12 bases sitting between them. CDR1 is SNHLY and CDR2 is FYNNEI in the germline V gene. CDR3 sequence: CATTPLAYEQYF. In DNA form, the CDR3 reads TGTGCCACTACCCCATTAGCCTACGAGCAGTACTTC.